The rows below give T cell receptor beta chains drawn from one sample of a study of T cells after yellow fever vaccination. TCRdb redid the calling of the 5' RACE reads with MiXCR, one entry per CDR3 protein. Of about 580,000 distinct CDR3 sequences detected, around a sixth appear once; the ten largest clones hold about 18%. The sample was PBMCs, taken around 5 days after the first yellow fever vaccination. Receptors originate from a man aged 18 to 30 who received the YFV17D yellow fever vaccine. Both conserved end residues are part of each CDR3. The D gene is left open where the match is weak. Rows may omit the clone size; those that give it use once, few, many or a size class.

J gene,clone size,V gene,D gene,CDR3 DNA,CDR3 protein
TRBJ1-4,-,TRBV20-1,-,TGCAGTGCTAGTAATAGGGTTGGAGAAAAACTGTTTTTT,CSASNRVGEKLFF
TRBJ1-2,-,TRBV2,-,TGTGCCAGCAGTACGGACAAGGCTAACTATGGCTACACCTTC,CASSTDKANYGYTF
TRBJ2-5,few,TRBV18,-,TGTGCCAGCTCACCACCCCCAGGGGAGACCCAGTACTTC,CASSPPPGETQYF
TRBJ2-3,few,TRBV21-1,-,TGTGCCAGCAGCAAAGTGGAGGTTTCCACAGATACGCAGTATTTT,CASSKVEVSTDTQYF
TRBJ1-2,-,TRBV12-3/TRBV12-4,-,TGTGCCAGCAGTTTAGGGGGGGGACCAGCTAACTATGGCTACACCTTC,CASSLGGGPANYGYTF
TRBJ2-5,-,TRBV7-2,TRBD2,TGTGCCAGCAGCTTACAGCGGGGGGCGGGAAAGACCCAGTACTTC,CASSLQRGAGKTQYF
TRBJ2-1,-,TRBV5-1,-,TGCGCCAGCAGCTTGGTGGCGGGGGCGGTCAATGAGCAGTTCTTC,CASSLVAGAVNEQFF
TRBJ1-2,-,TRBV29-1,-,TGCAGCGTTGACACCCGTGATGGCTACACCTTC,CSVDTRDGYTF
TRBJ2-1,-,TRBV11-3,TRBD2,TGTGCCAGCAGCCGAGCGGGGGGCCACTCCTACAATGAGCAGTTCTTC,CASSRAGGHSYNEQFF
TRBJ2-5,few,TRBV7-9,TRBD2,TGTGCCAGCAACGAGGGAGGGACTAGAGACGGCCAGGAGACCCAGTACTTC,CASNEGGTRDGQETQYF
TRBJ2-2,-,TRBV6-2/TRBV6-3,-,TGTGCCAGCAGTTCGCTAGATAGTCGGATGACCGGGGAGCTGTTTTTT,CASSSLDSRMTGELFF
TRBJ2-1,-,TRBV7-9,-,TGTGCCAGCAGCTTCCGGACAGTGGGTTACAATGAGCAGTTCTTC,CASSFRTVGYNEQFF
TRBJ1-4,-,TRBV5-1,-,TGCGCCAGCAGCCCGGACAGCGGTGAGGAAAAACTGTTTTTT,CASSPDSGEEKLFF
TRBJ1-5,few,TRBV7-8,TRBD1,TGTGCCAGCAGCTCCTCAACCGGGACAGGGGGCGGACAGCCCCAGCATTTT,CASSSSTGTGGGQPQHF
TRBJ1-2,many,TRBV7-9,TRBD1,TGTGCCAGCAGCTCGGGACAGGGGAGATCCTACACCTTC,CASSSGQGRSYTF
TRBJ1-2,few,TRBV5-1,-,TGCGCCAGCAGCTTGACAGGTTATGGTGGCTATGGCTACACCTTC,CASSLTGYGGYGYTF
TRBJ2-7,few,TRBV6-2/TRBV6-3,-,TGTGCCAGCAGTTACTCGAGGTCCTACGAGCAGTACTTC,CASSYSRSYEQYF
TRBJ2-1,-,TRBV19,-,TGTGCCAGTAGTTTAACGGCGGGGACCCACAATGAGCAGTTCTTC,CASSLTAGTHNEQFF
TRBJ2-5,-,TRBV7-2,-,TGTGCCAGCAGCTTAGTTGGAATTGAGACCCAGTACTTC,CASSLVGIETQYF
TRBJ1-1,-,TRBV7-8,-,TGTGCCAGCAGCTACGAACAGGCGTACACTGAAGCTTTCTTT,CASSYEQAYTEAFF
TRBJ2-3,few,TRBV7-9,-,TGTGCCAGCACCAATGCCGAGGTTAGCGTACTCACAGATACGCAGTATTTT,CASTNAEVSVLTDTQYF
TRBJ1-6,-,TRBV7-9,-,TGTGCCAGCAGCTTAGACCTATCACCCCTCCACTTT,CASSLDLSPLHF
TRBJ2-7,few,TRBV11-1,-,TGTGCCAGCAGCTTAGGGGTAGGGCTCGGGGATCCCCTATTCTACGAGCAGTACTTC,CASSLGVGLGDPLFYEQYF
TRBJ1-6,-,TRBV6-1,-,TGTGCCAGCAGTCTCCGCGTGGGGACCAATTCACCCCTCCACTTT,CASSLRVGTNSPLHF
TRBJ2-2,few,TRBV4-2,TRBD2,TGTGCCAGCAGCCTCGAAGAGCGGGGGGGCATCGGGGAGCTGTTTTTT,CASSLEERGGIGELFF
TRBJ1-6,-,TRBV5-1,TRBD1,TGCGCCAGCAGCTTGGGACAGGGGGCTAATCCCCTCCACTTT,CASSLGQGANPLHF
TRBJ1-4,-,TRBV27,-,TGTGCCAGCAGTTCGGAAGGCGGGGAAAAACTGTTTTTT,CASSSEGGEKLFF
TRBJ2-3,few,TRBV6-6,-,TGTGCCAGCAACAGGGATACGCAGTATTTT,CASNRDTQYF
TRBJ2-5,few,TRBV7-9,TRBD2,TGTGCCAGCAGCTTTCCCCTAGCGGGGGGAGAGACCCAGTACTTC,CASSFPLAGGETQYF